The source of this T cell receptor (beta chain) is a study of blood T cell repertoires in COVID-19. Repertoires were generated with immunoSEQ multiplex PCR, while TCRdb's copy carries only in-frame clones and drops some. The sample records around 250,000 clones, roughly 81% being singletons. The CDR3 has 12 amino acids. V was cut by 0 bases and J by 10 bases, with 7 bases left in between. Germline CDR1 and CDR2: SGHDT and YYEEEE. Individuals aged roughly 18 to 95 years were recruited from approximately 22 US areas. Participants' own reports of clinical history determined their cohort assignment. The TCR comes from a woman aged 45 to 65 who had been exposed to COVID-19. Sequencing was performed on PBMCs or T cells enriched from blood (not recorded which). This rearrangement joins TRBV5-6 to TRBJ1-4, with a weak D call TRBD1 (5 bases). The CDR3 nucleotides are TGTGCCAGCAGCTTGGATAGGGGAAAACTGTTTTTT. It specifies CASSLDRGKLFF. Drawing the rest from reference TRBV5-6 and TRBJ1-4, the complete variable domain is DAGVTQSPTHLIKTRGQQVTLRCSPKSGHDTVSWYQQALGQGPQFIFQYYEEEERQRGNFPDRFSGHQFPNYSSELNVNALLLGDSALYLCASSLDRGKLFFGSGTQLSVL.